This TCR beta chain emerged from a study of long-term antiretroviral therapy in people with HIV. Across the whole study: Collection of the earliest samples took place about a decade ahead of the 2015 immediate-ART recommendation.

A v3.0 immunoSEQ assay was performed at survey level. Profiled with immunoSEQ multiplex PCR; TCRdb holds only in-frame clones, not every one. This sample has approximately 20,000 clones; roughly 90% occur once, and the top ten carry roughly 4%. The origin of this receptor is a young man with HIV. The material sequenced was unsorted PBMCs, taken 2.1 years after starting antiretroviral therapy.

As DNA, the CDR3 is TGTGCCAGCAGCGTGTTGGGGGGCAACTATGGCTACACCTTC. Translated, it gives CASSVLGGNYGYTF. The V gene is TRBV9, the J gene TRBJ1-2, with D possibly TRBD1 on 6 matching bases. The CDR3 is 14 amino acids. The V and J ends lost 2 bases and 2 bases respectively, with 10 bases between them. Germline V gene sequence: CDR1 SGDLS, CDR2 YYNGEE.